This TCR beta chain was identified in a study of shared clonotypes between healthy human individuals. Study-wide background: CD8 memory received one plate per donor, CD8 naive two, CD4 memory three and CD4 naive three.

Germline CDR1 reads MDHEN; CDR2 reads SYDVKM. The CDR3 covers 14 residues. J was trimmed by 5 bases and V by 3 bases; bases with no gene match: 6. Study-wide results and limits: Generally, naive subsets (rather than memory subsets) showed larger estimated richness.

TCRdb's table, derived via immunoSEQ multiplex PCR, lists solely in-frame clones and lacks some. The repertoire holds hundreds of thousands of clones, with around 95% as singletons. CD45RO negativity and positive selection for CCR7 defined naive CD8 cells, a population that excluded terminally differentiated effector memory CD45RA+ cells. Comment on this clone: The antigen is unknown.

The genes are TRBV28 and TRBJ2-5; 7 bases match TRBD2. Material: naive CD8+ T cells sorted from blood. This clonotype was obtained from a woman in her 30s in good health. The CDR3 protein is CASSFGGGLETQYF. In DNA, the CDR3 is TGTGCCAGCAGTTTCGGGGGAGGGTTGGAGACCCAGTACTTC.